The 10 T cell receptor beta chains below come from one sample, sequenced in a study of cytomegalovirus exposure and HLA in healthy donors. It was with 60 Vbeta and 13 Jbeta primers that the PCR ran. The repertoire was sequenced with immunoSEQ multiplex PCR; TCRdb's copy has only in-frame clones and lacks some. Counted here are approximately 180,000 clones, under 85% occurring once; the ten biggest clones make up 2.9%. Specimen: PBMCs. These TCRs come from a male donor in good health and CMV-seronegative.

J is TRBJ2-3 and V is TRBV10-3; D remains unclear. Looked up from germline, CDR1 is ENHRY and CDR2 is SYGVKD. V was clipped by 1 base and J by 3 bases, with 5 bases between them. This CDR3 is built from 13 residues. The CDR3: CAISEYQTDTQYF. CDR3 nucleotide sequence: TGTGCCATCAGTGAGTACCAGACAGATACGCAGTATTTT.

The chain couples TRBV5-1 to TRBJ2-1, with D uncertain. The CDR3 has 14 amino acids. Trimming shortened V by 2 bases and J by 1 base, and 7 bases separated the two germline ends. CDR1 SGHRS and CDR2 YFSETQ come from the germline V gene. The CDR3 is CASSFTTSYNEQFF. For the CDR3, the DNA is TGCGCCAGCAGCTTCACGACTTCCTACAATGAGCAGTTCTTC.

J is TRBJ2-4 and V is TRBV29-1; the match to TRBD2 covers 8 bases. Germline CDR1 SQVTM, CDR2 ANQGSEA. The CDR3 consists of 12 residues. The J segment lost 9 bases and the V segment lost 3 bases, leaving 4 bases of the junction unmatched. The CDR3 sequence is CSVEKGTSIQYF. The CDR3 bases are TGCAGCGTTGAGAAAGGGACTAGCATTCAGTACTTC.

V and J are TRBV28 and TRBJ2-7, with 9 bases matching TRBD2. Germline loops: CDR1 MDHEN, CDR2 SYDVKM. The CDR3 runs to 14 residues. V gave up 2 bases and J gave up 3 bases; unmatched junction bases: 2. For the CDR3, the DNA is TGTGCCAGCAGTTTACTAGCGGGGCTCTACGAGCAGTACTTC. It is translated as CASSLLAGLYEQYF.

The CDR3, as DNA: TGTGCCAGTAGTATTACAGGGGGAAATAATTCACCCCTCCACTTT. Translation gives CASSITGGNNSPLHF. This rearrangement joins TRBV19 to TRBJ1-6; 8 positions agree with TRBD1. Germline V gene data show CDR1 as LNHDA and CDR2 as SQIVND (reference sequence). This CDR3 has 15 amino acids. The V segment lost 3 bases and the J segment 5 bases; nucleotides outside the gene matches: 3.

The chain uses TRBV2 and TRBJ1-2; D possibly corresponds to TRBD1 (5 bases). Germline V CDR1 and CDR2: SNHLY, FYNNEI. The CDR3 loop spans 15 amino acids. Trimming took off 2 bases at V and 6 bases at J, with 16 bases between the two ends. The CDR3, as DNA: TGTGCCAGCAGTGAAAACGGGGACTTCGGGGATGGCTACACCTTC. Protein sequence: CASSENGDFGDGYTF.

DNA of the CDR3: TGTGCCAGCAGTTCCGGGACAGATACGCAGTATTTT. Its protein is CASSSGTDTQYF. The V gene is TRBV28, the J gene TRBJ2-3; no firm D call. The germline gives CDR1 MDHEN, CDR2 SYDVKM. The V end lost 4 bases, the J end lost 3 bases, and 5 bases lay between the germline ends. There are 12 residues in the CDR3.

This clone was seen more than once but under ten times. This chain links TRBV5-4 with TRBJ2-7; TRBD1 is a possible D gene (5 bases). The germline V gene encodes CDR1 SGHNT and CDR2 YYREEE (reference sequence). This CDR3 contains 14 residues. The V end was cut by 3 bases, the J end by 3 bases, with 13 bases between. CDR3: CASSYVGQLYEQYF. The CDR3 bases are TGTGCCAGCAGCTACGTTGGACAACTCTACGAGCAGTACTTC.

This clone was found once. CDR3 region: CASSEVPGHTGELFF. CDR3 sequence (DNA): TGTGCCAGCAGTGAAGTGCCAGGGCACACCGGGGAGCTGTTTTTT. V is TRBV2 and J is TRBJ2-2; D possibly corresponds to TRBD1 (5 bases). Germline CDR1 SNHLY, CDR2 FYNNEI. Trimming removed 1 base at V and 3 bases at J, with 9 bases between. The CDR3 consists of 15 residues.

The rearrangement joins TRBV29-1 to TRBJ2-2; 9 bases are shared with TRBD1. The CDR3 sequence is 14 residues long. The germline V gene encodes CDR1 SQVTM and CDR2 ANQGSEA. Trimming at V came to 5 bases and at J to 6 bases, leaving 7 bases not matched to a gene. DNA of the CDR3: TGCAGCGTTAGGACAGGGGAAGGGGCCGGGGAGCTGTTTTTT. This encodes CSVRTGEGAGELFF.